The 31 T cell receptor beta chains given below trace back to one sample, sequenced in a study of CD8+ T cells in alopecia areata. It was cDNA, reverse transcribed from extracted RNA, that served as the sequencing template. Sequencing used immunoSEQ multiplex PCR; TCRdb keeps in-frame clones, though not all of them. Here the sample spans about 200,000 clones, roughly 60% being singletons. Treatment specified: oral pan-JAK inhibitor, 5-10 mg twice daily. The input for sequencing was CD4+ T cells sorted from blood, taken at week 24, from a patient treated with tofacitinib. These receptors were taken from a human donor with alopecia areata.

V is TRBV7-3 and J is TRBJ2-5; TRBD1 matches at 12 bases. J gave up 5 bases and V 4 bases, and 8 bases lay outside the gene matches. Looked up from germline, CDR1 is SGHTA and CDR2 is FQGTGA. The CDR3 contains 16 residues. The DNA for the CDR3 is TGTGCCAGCAGCTCCCCCGGGACAGGGGGCGTCGAGACCCAGTACTTC. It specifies CASSSPGTGGVETQYF.

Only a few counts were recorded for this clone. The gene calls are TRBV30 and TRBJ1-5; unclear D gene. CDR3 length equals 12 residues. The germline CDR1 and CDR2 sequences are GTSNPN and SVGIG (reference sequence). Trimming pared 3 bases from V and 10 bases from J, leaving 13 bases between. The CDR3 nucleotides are TGTGCCTGGAGATCCAACTTCGGCCCCCAGCATTTT. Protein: CAWRSNFGPQHF.

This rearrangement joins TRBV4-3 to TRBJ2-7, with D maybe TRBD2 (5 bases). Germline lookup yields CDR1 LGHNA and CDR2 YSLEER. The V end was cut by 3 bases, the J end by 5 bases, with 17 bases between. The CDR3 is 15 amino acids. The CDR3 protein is CASSQTWTPVDEQYF. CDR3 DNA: TGCGCCAGCAGCCAGACATGGACTCCAGTCGACGAGCAGTACTTC.

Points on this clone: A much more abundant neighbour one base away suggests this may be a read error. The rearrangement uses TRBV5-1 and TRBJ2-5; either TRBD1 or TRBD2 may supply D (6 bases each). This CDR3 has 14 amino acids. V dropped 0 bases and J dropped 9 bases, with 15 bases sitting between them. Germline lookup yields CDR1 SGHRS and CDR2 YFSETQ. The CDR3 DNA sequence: TGCGCCAGCAGCTTGGTCGGCCAGGGGAGGCCCCAGTACTTC. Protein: CASSLVGQGRPQYF. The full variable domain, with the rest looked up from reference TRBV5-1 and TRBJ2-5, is KAGVTQTPRYLIKTRGQQVTLSCSPISGHRSVSWYQQTPGQGLQFLFEYFSETQRNKGNFPGRFSGRQFSNSRSEMNVSTLELGDSALYLCASSLVGQGRPQYFGPGTRLLVL.

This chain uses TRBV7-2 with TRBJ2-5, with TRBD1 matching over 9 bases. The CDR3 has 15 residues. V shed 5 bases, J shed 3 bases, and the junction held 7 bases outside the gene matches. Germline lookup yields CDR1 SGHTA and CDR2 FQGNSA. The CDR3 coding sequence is TGTGCCAGCAGCGGAAGAGGACAGGGGAAAGAGACCCAGTACTTC. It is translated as CASSGRGQGKETQYF.

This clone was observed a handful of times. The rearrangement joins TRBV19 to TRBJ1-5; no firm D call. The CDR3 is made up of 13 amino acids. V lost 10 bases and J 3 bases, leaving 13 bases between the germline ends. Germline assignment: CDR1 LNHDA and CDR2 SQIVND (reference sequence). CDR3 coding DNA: TGTGCCACCGTCCCAGCAGACAATCAGCCCCAGCATTTT. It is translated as CATVPADNQPQHF.

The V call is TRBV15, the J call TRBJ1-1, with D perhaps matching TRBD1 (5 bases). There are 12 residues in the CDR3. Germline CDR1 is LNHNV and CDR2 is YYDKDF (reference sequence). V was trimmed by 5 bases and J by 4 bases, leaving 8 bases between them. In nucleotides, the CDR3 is TGTGCCACCAGCCGGGGGGGCACTGAAGCTTTCTTT. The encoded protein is CATSRGGTEAFF.

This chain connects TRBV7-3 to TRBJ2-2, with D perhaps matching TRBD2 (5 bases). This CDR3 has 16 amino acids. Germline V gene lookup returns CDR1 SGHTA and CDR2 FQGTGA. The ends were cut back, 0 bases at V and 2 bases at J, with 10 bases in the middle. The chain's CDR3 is CASSLTLATNTGELFF. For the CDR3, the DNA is TGTGCCAGCAGCTTAACGTTAGCGACCAACACCGGGGAGCTGTTTTTT.

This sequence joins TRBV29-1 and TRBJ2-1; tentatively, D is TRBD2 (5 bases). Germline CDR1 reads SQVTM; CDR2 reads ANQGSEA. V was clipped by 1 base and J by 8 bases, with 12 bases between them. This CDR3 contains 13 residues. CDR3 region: CSVEGLEGDEQFF. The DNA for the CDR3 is TGCAGCGTTGAAGGTCTAGAGGGTGATGAGCAGTTCTTC.

The CDR3 region has the DNA TGCGCCAGCTCCTCGGCGGCGGGGGGGAACAATGAGCAGTTCTTC. As protein: CASSSAAGGNNEQFF. The chain employs TRBV5-1 and TRBJ2-1; 9 bases are shared with TRBD2. Germline CDR1 SGHRS, CDR2 YFSETQ. There are 15 residues in the CDR3. Trimming cost V 7 bases and J 5 bases; bases outside gene matches: 10.

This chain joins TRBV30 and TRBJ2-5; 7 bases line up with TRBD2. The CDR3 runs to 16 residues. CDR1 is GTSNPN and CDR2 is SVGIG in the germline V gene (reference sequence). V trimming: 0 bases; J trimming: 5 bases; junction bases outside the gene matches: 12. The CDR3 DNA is TGTGCCTGGAGTGTACTGGTGGGAGGGCCCTGGGAGACCCAGTACTTC. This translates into CAWSVLVGGPWETQYF.

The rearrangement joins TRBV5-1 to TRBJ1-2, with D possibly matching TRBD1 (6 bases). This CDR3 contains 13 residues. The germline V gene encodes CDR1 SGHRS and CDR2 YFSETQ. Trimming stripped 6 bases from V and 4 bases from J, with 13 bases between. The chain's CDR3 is CASNPGAGYGYTF. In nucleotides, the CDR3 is TGCGCCAGCAACCCAGGGGCTGGCTATGGCTACACCTTC.

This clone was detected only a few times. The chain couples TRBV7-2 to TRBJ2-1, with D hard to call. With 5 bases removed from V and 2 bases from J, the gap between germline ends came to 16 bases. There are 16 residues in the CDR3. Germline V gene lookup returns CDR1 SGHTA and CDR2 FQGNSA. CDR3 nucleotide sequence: TGTGCCAGCAGCCCATCCTGGGCACCCACCTACAATGAGCAGTTCTTC. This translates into CASSPSWAPTYNEQFF.

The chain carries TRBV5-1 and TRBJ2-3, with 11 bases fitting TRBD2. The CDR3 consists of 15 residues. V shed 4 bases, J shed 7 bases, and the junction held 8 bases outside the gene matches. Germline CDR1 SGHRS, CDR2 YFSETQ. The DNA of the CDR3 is TGCGCCAGCAGCGCAGGACTAGCGGGCGACTATACGCAGTATTTT. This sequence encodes CASSAGLAGDYTQYF.

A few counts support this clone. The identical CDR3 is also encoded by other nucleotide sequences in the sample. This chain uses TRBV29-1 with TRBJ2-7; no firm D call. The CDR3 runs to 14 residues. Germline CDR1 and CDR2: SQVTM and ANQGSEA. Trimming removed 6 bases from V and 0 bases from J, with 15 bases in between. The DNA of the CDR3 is TGCAGCGTCCGCCCCGCACGGAGCTCCTACGAGCAGTACTTC. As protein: CSVRPARSSYEQYF.

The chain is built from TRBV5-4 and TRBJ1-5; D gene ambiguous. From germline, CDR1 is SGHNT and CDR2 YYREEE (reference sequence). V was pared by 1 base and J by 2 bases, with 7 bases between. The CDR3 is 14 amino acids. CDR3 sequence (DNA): TGTGCCAGCAGCTTGTCCGGAGGCAATCAGCCCCAGCATTTT. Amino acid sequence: CASSLSGGNQPQHF.

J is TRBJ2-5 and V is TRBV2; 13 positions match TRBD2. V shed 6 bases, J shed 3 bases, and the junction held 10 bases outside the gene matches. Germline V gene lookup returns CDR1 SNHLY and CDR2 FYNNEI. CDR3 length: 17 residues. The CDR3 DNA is TGTGCCAGCAGCTCCGAACTAGCGGGGGGGCAGGAAGAGACCCAGTACTTC. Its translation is CASSSELAGGQEETQYF.

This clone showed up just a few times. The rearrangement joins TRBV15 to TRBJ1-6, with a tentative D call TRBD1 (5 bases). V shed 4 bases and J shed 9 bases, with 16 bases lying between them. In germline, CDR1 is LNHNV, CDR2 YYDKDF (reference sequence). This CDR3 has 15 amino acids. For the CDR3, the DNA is TGTGCCACCAGCATTATAACAGGTGGAACTTCACCCCTCCACTTT. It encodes CATSIITGGTSPLHF.

CDR3 DNA: TGCAGCGTTGAAGTGAGAAGCTCCTACAATGAGCAGTTCTTC. Translated, it gives CSVEVRSSYNEQFF. The V call is TRBV29-1, the J call TRBJ2-1; D remains unclear. The CDR3 is 14 residues long. Deletions cut 1 base from V and 0 bases from J, with 7 bases between. Germline CDR1 reads SQVTM; CDR2 reads ANQGSEA.

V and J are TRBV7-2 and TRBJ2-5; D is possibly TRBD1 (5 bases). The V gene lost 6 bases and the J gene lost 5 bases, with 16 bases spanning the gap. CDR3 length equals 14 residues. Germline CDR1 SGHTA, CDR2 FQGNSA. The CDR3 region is CASRGFGAPETQYF. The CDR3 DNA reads TGTGCCAGCAGGGGCTTTGGGGCCCCCGAGACCCAGTACTTC.

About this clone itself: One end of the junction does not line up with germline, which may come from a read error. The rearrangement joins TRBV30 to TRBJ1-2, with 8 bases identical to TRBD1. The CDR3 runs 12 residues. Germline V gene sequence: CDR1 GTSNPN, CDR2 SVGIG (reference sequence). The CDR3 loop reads CAWSVGQVTTLF. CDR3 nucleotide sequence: TGTGCCTGGAGTGTGGGACAGGTTACGACCCTCTTC.

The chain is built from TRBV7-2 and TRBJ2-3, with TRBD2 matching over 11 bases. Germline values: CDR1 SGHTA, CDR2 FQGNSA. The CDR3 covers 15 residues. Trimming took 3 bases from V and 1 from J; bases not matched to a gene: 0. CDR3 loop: CASSFSGRGTDTQYF. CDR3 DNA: TGTGCCAGCAGCTTTAGCGGGAGGGGCACAGATACGCAGTATTTT.

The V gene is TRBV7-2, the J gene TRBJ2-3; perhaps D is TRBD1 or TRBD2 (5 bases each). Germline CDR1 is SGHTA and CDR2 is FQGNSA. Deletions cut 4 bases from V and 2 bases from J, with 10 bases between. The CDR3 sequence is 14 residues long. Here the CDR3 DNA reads TGTGCCAGCAGCTCGGGACCGCACACAGATACGCAGTATTTT. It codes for CASSSGPHTDTQYF.

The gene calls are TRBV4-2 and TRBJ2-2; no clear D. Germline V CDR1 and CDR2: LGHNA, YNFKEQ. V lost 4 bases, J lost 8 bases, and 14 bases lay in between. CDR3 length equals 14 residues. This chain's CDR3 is CASSPSRGSGELFF. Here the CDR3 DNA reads TGTGCCAGCAGCCCGTCACGAGGATCAGGGGAGCTGTTTTTT.

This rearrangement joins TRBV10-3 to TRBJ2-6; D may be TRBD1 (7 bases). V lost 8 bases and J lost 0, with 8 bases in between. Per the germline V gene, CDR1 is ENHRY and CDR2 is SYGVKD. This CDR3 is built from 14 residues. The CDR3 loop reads CAIQGGSGANVLTF. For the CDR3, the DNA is TGTGCCATCCAGGGGGGCTCTGGGGCCAACGTCCTGACTTTC.

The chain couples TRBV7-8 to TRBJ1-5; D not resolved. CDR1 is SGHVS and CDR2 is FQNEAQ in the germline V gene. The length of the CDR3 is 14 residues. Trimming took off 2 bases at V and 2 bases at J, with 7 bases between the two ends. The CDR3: CASSLSTGNQPQHF. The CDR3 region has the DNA TGTGCCAGCAGCTTATCGACCGGCAATCAGCCCCAGCATTTT.

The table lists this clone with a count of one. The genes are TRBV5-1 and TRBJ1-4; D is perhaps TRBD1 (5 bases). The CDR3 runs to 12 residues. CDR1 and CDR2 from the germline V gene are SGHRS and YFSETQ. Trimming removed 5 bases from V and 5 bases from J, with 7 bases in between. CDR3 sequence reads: CASRDKNEKLFF. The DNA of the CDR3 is TGCGCCAGCAGGGACAAGAATGAAAAACTGTTTTTT.

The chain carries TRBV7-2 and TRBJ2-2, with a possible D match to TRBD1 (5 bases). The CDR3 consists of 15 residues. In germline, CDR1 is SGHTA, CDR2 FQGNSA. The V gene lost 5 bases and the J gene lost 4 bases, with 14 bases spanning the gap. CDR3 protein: CASSQMTASTGELFF. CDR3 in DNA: TGTGCCAGCAGCCAAATGACAGCCTCCACCGGGGAGCTGTTTTTT.

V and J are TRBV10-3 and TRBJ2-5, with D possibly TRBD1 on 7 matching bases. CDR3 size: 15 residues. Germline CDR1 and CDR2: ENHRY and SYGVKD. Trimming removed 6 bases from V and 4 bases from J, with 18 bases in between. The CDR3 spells CAISGGQTGRETQYF. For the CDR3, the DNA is TGTGCCATCAGCGGGGGTCAGACAGGGAGAGAGACCCAGTACTTC.

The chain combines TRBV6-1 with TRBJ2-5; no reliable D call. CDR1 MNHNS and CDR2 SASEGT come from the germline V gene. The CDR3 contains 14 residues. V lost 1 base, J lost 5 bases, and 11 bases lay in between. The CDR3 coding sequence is TGTGCCAGCAGTGAAGTGGCCCTGGGGGAGACCCAGTACTTC. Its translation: CASSEVALGETQYF.

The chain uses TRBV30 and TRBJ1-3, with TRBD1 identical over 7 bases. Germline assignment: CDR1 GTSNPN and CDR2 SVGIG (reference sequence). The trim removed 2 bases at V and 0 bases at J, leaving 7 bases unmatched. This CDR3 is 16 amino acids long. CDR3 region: CAWSRDRQLSGNTIYF. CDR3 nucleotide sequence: TGTGCCTGGAGTAGGGACAGACAACTCTCTGGAAACACCATATATTTT.